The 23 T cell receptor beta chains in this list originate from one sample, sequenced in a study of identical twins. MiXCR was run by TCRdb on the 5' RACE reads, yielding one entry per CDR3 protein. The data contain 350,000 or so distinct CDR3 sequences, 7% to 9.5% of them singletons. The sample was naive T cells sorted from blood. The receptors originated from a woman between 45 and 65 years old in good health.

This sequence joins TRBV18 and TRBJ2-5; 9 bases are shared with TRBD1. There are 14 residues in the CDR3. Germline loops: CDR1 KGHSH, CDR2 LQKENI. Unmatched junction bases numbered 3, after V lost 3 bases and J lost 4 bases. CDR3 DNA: TGTGCCAGCTCACCTAGGACAGGGGTAGAGACCCAGTACTTC. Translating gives CASSPRTGVETQYF.

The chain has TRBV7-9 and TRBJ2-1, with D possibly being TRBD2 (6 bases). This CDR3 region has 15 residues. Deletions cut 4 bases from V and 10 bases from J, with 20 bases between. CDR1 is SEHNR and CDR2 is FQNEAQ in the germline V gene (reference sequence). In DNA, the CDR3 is TGTGCCAGCAGCTCCCTAGCCGGAGGGCTGGGGGAGCAGTTCTTC. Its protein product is CASSSLAGGLGEQFF.

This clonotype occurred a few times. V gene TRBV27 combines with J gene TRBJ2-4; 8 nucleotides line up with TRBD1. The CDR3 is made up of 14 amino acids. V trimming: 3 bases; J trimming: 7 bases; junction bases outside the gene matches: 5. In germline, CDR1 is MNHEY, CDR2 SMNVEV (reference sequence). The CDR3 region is CASSLGQDGNIQYF. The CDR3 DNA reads TGTGCCAGCAGTTTGGGACAGGATGGTAACATTCAGTACTTC.

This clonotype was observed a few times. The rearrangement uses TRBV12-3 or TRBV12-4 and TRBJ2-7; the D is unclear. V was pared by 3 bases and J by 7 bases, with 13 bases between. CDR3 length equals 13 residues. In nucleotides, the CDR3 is TGTGCCAGCAGTTTTCGTGTGGCGACTGAGCAGTACTTC. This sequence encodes CASSFRVATEQYF.

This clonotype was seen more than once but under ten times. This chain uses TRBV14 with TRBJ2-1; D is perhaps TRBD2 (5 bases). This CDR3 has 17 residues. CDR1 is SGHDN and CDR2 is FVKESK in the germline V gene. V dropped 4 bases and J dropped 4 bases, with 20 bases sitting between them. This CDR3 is CASSLEGAGIRYNEQFF. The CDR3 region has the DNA TGTGCCAGCAGCCTTGAAGGTGCGGGTATAAGATACAATGAGCAGTTCTTC.

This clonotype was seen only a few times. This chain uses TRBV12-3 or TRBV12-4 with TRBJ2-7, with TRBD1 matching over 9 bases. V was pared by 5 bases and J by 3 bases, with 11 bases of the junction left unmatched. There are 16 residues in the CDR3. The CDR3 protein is CASSPPGQGDYYEQYV. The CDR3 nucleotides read TGTGCCAGCAGTCCCCCGGGACAGGGAGATTACTACGAGCAGTACGTC.

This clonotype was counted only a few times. The CDR3 loop reads CASSLAGPGPAKNIQYF. CDR3 coding DNA: TGTGCCAGCAGTTTAGCGGGACCTGGTCCAGCCAAAAACATTCAGTACTTC. This chain connects TRBV12-3 or TRBV12-4 to TRBJ2-4; D possibly matches TRBD1 or TRBD2 (5 bases each). The CDR3 is made up of 17 amino acids. The V gene lost 0 bases and the J gene lost 0 bases, with 12 bases spanning the gap.

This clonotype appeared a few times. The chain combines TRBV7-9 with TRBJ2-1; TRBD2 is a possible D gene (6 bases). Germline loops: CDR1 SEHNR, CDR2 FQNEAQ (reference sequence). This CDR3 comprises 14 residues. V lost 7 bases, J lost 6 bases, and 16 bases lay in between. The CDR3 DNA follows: TGTGCCAGCACCACACCGGGACTCCCCAATGAGCAGTTCTTC. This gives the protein CASTTPGLPNEQFF.

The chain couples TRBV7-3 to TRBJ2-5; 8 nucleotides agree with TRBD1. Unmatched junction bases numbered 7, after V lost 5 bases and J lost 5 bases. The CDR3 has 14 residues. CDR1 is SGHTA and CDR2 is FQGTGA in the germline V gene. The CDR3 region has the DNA TGTGCCAGCAGCCCCGGGACAGGCATGGAGACCCAGTACTTC. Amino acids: CASSPGTGMETQYF.

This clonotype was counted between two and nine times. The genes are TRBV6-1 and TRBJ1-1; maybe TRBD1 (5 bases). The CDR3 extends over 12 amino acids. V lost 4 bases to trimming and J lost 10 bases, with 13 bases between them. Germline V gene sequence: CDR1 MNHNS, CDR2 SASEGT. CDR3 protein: CASSAGGPTAFF. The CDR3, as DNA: TGTGCCAGCAGTGCGGGGGGACCCACAGCTTTCTTT.

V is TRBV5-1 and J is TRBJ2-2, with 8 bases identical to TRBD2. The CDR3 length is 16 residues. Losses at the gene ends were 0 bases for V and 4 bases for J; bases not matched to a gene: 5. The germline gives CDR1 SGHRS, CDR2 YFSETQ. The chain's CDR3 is CASSLEGTRGTGELFF. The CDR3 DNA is TGCGCCAGCAGCTTGGAGGGGACTAGGGGCACCGGGGAGCTGTTTTTT.

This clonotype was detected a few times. CDR3 loop: CASSFSGANTGELFF. For the CDR3, the DNA is TGTGCCAGCAGTTTTAGCGGGGCGAACACCGGGGAGCTGTTTTTT. V gene TRBV12-3 or TRBV12-4 combines with J gene TRBJ2-2; 8 bases map to TRBD2. J was trimmed by 0 bases and V by 3 bases; bases with no gene match: 0. The length of the CDR3 is 15 residues.

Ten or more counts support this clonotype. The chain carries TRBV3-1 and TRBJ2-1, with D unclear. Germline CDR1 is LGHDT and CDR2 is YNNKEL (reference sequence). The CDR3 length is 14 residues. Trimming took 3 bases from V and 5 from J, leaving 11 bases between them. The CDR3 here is CASSHTDRHNEQFF. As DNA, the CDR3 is TGTGCCAGCAGCCATACGGACCGTCACAATGAGCAGTTCTTC.

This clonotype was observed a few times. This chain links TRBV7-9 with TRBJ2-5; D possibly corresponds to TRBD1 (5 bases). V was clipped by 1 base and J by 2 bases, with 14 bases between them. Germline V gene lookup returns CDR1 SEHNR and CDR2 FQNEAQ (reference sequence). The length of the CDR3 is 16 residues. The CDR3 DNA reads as TGTGCCAGCAGCTTAGGGGGCGGCCAGAGTCAAGAGACCCAGTACTTC. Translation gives CASSLGGGQSQETQYF.

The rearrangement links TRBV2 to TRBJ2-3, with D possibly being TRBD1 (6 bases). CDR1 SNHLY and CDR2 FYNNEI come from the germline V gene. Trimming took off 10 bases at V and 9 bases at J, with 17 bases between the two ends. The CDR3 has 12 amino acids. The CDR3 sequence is CATTPSRGTQYF. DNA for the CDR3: TGTGCCACAACACCATCTAGGGGGACGCAGTATTTT.

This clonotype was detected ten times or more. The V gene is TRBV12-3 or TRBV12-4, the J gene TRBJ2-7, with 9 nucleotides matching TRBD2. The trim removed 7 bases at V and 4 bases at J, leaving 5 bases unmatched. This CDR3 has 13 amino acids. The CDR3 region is CASTLAGTYEQYF. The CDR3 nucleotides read TGTGCCAGCACCCTAGCGGGAACTTACGAGCAGTACTTC.

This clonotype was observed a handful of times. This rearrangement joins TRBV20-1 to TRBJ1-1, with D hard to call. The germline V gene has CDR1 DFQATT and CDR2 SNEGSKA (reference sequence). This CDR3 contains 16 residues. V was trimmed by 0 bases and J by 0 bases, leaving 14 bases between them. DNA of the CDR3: TGCAGTGCTAGAGAGGTCGGGAAACGAATGAACACTGAAGCTTTCTTT. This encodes CSAREVGKRMNTEAFF.

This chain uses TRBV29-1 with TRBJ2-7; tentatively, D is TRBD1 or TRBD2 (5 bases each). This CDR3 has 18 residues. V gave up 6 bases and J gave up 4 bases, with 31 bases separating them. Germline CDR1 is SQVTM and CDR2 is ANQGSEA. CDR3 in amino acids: CSVPRQRWTYPGGYEQYV. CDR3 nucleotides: TGCAGCGTGCCCAGACAGCGGTGGACATACCCGGGCGGGTACGAGCAGTACGTC.

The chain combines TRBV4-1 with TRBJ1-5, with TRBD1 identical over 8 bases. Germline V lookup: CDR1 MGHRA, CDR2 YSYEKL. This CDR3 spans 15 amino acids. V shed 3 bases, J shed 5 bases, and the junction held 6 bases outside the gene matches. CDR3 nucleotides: TGCGCCAGCAGCCACACAGGGGGAACGCATCAGCCCCAGCATTTT. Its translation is CASSHTGGTHQPQHF.

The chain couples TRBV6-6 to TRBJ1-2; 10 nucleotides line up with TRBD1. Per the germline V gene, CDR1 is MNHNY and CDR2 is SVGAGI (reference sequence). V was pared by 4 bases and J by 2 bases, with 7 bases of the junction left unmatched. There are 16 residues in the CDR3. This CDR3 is CASSLLPGQGNYGYTF. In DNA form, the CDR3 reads TGTGCCAGCAGTTTGTTACCGGGACAGGGGAACTATGGCTACACCTTC.

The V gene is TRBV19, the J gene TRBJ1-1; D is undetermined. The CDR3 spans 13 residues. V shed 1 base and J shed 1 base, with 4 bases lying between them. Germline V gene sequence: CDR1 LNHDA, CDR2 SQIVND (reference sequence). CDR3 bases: TGTGCCAGTAGTATAGTTCGGAACACTGAAGCTTTCTTT. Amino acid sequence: CASSIVRNTEAFF.

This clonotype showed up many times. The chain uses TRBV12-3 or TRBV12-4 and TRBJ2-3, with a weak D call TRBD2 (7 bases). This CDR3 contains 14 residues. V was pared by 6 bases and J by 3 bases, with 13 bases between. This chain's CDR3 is CASRGRGATDTQYF. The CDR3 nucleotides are TGTGCCAGCAGAGGGAGGGGGGCTACAGATACGCAGTATTTT.

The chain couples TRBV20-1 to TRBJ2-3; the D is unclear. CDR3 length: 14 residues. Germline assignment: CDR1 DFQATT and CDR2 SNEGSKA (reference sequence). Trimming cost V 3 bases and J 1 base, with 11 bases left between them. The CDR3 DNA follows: TGCAGTGCTAGTAGGTCTGAGGGCACAGATACGCAGTATTTT. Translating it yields CSASRSEGTDTQYF.